The 10 T cell receptor beta chains given below trace back to one sample, sequenced in a study of T cell responses to AZD1222 COVID-19 vaccine. The method was immunoSEQ multiplex PCR; TCRdb's version includes in-frame clones alone and lacks a portion of them. The sample lists approximately 100,000 clones; less than 95% were seen once. Sequences were derived from peripheral blood, sampled on day 0 of AZD1222 vaccination. Receptor source: an adult in good health.

The chain joins TRBV27 to TRBJ1-1; unclear D gene. V was shortened by 5 bases and J by 12 bases, with 25 bases between the two germline ends. Germline values: CDR1 MNHEY, CDR2 SMNVEV (reference sequence). The CDR3 covers 15 residues. The CDR3 DNA is TGTGCCAGCAGTCCTAAGTCCCGACGAAACAGCGGGACTTTCTTT. The encoded protein is CASSPKSRRNSGTFF.

This chain uses TRBV10-2 with TRBJ1-6; 8 bases match TRBD1. The CDR3 extends over 13 amino acids. V was pared by 7 bases and J by 8 bases, with 4 bases of the junction left unmatched. The V gene's germline CDR1 is WSHSY and CDR2 SAAADI. CDR3 bases: TGCGCCAGCAAGACAGGGGCAGATTCACCCCTCCACTTT. It translates to CASKTGADSPLHF.

The V call is TRBV19, the J call TRBJ1-1; D may be TRBD1 (5 bases). Trimming cost V 6 bases and J 0 bases, with 11 bases left between them. The CDR3 contains 14 residues. In germline, CDR1 is LNHDA, CDR2 SQIVND (reference sequence). The CDR3 is CASRKDTMNTEAFF. CDR3 in DNA: TGTGCCAGTAGGAAGGACACAATGAACACTGAAGCTTTCTTT.

This clone came up once. The rearrangement uses TRBV6-5 and TRBJ2-1; 7 bases align to TRBD2. The germline V gene has CDR1 MNHEY and CDR2 SVGAGI. The CDR3 covers 13 residues. The J segment lost 6 bases and the V segment lost 7 bases, leaving 6 bases of the junction unmatched. The CDR3 nucleotides are TGTGCCAGCACCACCCCGGGGGGCAATGAGCAGTTCTTC. Translated: CASTTPGGNEQFF.

This rearrangement joins TRBV27 to TRBJ2-2, with 8 nucleotides matching TRBD1. V shed 5 bases and J 1 base; nucleotides not matched to a gene: 3. The CDR3 sequence is 15 residues long. Germline V gene sequence: CDR1 MNHEY, CDR2 SMNVEV (reference sequence). The CDR3 loop reads CASSRDRGNTGELFF. CDR3 sequence (DNA): TGTGCCAGCAGTAGAGACAGGGGGAACACCGGGGAGCTGTTTTTT.

This chain uses TRBV6-5 with TRBJ1-4; no firm D call. The CDR3 sequence is 14 residues long. The ends were cut back, 6 bases at V and 0 bases at J, with 8 bases in the middle. Germline loops: CDR1 MNHEY, CDR2 SVGAGI. The CDR3 loop is CASSSTATNEKLFF. The CDR3 coding sequence is TGTGCCAGCAGCTCTACTGCAACTAATGAAAAACTGTTTTTT.

The CDR3 coding sequence is TGTGCCAGCAGGAGGGGGCACACTGAAGCTTTCTTT. Protein: CASRRGHTEAFF. The rearrangement uses TRBV28 and TRBJ1-1; TRBD1 agrees at 7 bases. V lost 6 bases and J lost 3; bases outside the gene matches: 1. Germline-derived CDR1 and CDR2 are MDHEN and SYDVKM. CDR3 length equals 12 residues. The full variable domain, its missing parts supplied by reference TRBV28 and TRBJ1-1, is DVKVTQSSRYLVKRTGEKVFLECVQDMDHENMFWYRQDPGLGLRLIYFSYDVKMKEKGDIPEGYSVSREKKERFSLILESASTNQTSMYLCASRRGHTEAFFGQGTRLTVV.

The chain has TRBV7-9 and TRBJ2-3, with D unclear. The CDR3 covers 13 residues. V gave up 2 bases and J gave up 5 bases, with 8 bases separating them. Germline V gene data show CDR1 as SEHNR and CDR2 as FQNEAQ (reference sequence). CDR3 protein: CASSLRLGDTQYF. The CDR3 nucleotides are TGTGCCAGCAGCTTACGCCTGGGAGATACGCAGTATTTT. The full variable domain, in which reference TRBV7-9 and TRBJ2-3 provide the parts outside the CDR3, is DTGVSQNPRHKITKRGQNVTFRCDPISEHNRLYWYRQTLGQGPEFLTYFQNEAQLEKSRLLSDRFSAERPKGSFSTLEIQRTEQGDSAMYLCASSLRLGDTQYFGPGTRLTVL.

The rearrangement uses TRBV9 and TRBJ1-2, with TRBD1 as a possible D gene (6 bases). Trimming stripped 5 bases from V and 1 base from J, with 9 bases between. The germline CDR1 and CDR2 sequences are SGDLS and YYNGEE. The CDR3 runs 13 residues. The CDR3 reads CASRGGGNYGYTF. The CDR3 DNA follows: TGTGCCAGCAGGGGAGGGGGTAACTATGGCTACACCTTC.

The chain employs TRBV28 and TRBJ1-1; D gene uncertain. V lost 6 bases and J lost 5, with 19 bases in between. Per germline, CDR1 MDHEN and CDR2 SYDVKM. The CDR3 loop spans 15 amino acids. The CDR3 region has the DNA TGTGCCAGCAGACCTGACTTCAATGGAGTAACTGAAGCTTTCTTT. Amino acids: CASRPDFNGVTEAFF.